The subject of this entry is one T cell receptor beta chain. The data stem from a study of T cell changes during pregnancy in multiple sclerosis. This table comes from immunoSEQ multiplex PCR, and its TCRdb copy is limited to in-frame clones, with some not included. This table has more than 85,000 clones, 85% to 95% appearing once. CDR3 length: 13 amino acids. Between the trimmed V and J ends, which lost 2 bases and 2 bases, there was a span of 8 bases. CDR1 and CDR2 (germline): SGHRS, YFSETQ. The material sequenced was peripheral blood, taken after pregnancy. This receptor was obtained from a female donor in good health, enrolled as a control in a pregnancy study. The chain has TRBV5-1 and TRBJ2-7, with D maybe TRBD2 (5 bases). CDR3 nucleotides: TGCGCCAGCAGCTTCGCTAGCCCCTACGAGCAGTACTTC. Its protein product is CASSFASPYEQYF.